One and the same sample provided the 27 T cell receptor beta chains below, sequenced in a study of T cells in Graves' hyperthyroidism and ophthalmopathy. Researchers took RNA transcripts and amplified the TCR beta CDR3 regions from them. A set of HTBI primers served as the primers for a first-round RT-PCR of the TCR CDR3. TCRdb reprocessed the multiplex PCR reads with MiXCR, giving one entry per CDR3 protein. The data contain about 520,000 distinct CDR3 sequences, approximately 25% of them seen just once; the ten biggest clones take up about 10%. Sequenced input: blood. The source of these receptors is a woman in her twenties or thirties with Graves' ophthalmopathy.

This clonotype was detected a few times. V and J are TRBV20-1 and TRBJ1-6, with 7 bases aligning to TRBD1. Trimming cost V 0 bases and J 3 bases; bases outside gene matches: 5. The CDR3 has 16 amino acids. CDR1 and CDR2 from the germline V gene are DFQATT and SNEGSKA (reference sequence). The CDR3 loop reads CSARDYSGGYNSPLHF. In DNA, the CDR3 is TGCAGTGCTAGAGATTACTCAGGGGGCTATAATTCACCCCTCCACTTT.

This clonotype has at least ten counts. This chain connects TRBV4-3 to TRBJ2-7; D call uncertain. Germline CDR1 is LGHNA and CDR2 is YSLEER. The V gene lost 2 bases and the J gene lost 7 bases, with 15 bases spanning the gap. There are 14 residues in the CDR3. This CDR3 reads CASSQSIRVGEQYF. In DNA form, the CDR3 reads TGCGCCAGCAGCCAATCTATTCGGGTGGGGGAGCAGTACTTC.

V and J are TRBV5-4 and TRBJ1-1; TRBD1 matches 11 bases. The CDR3 contains 18 residues. With 1 base clipped from V and 5 bases from J, the junction kept 13 bases outside the gene matches. CDR1 and CDR2 from the germline V gene are SGHNT and YYREEE (reference sequence). The DNA of the CDR3 is TGTGCCAGCAGCTTGTTATTCCGAGGACAGGGGGCCGGTACTGAAGCTTTCTTT. Its protein is CASSLLFRGQGAGTEAFF.

In this sample, this clonotype turned up many times. The genes are TRBV15 and TRBJ2-7; no clear D gene. With 8 bases removed from V and 2 bases from J, the gap between germline ends came to 7 bases. CDR1 and CDR2 from the germline V gene are LNHNV and YYDKDF (reference sequence). The CDR3 runs to 11 residues. The chain's CDR3 is CATDSPYEQYF. The CDR3 nucleotides are TGTGCCACCGACTCCCCCTACGAGCAGTACTTC. Full variable domain (outside the CDR3, taken from reference TRBV15 and TRBJ2-7): DAMVIQNPRYQVTQFGKPVTLSCSQTLNHNVMYWYQQKSSQAPKLLFHYYDKDFNNEADTPDNFQSRRPNTSFCFLDIRSPGLGDTAMYLCATDSPYEQYFGPGTRLTVT.

This clonotype appeared many times. The V call is TRBV10-1, the J call TRBJ2-5, with 13 bases fitting TRBD2. After removal of 10 bases from V and 3 bases from J, the junction contained 2 bases not matched to a gene. The CDR3 sequence is 13 residues long. Germline loops: CDR1 WNHNN, CDR2 SYGVQD (reference sequence). The DNA for the CDR3 is TGCGCCACCGGACTAGCGGGGGAAGAGACCCAGTACTTC. Translation: CATGLAGEETQYF.

This clonotype occurred many times. The chain joins TRBV7-2 to TRBJ1-2, with 8 positions matching TRBD1. Germline V gene sequence: CDR1 SGHTA, CDR2 FQGNSA. The CDR3 contains 14 residues. Trimming removed 4 bases from V and 8 bases from J; junction bases left unmatched: 9. The CDR3 here is CASSSGQDNVGYTF. The DNA for the CDR3 is TGTGCCAGCAGCTCGGGACAGGACAACGTCGGCTACACCTTC.

This clonotype was found a few times. The chain couples TRBV20-1 to TRBJ2-7; 8 nucleotides agree with TRBD1. The germline gives CDR1 DFQATT, CDR2 SNEGSKA (reference sequence). Unmatched junction bases numbered 4, after V lost 1 base and J lost 2 bases. The CDR3 spans 14 residues. CDR3 nucleotides: TGCAGTGCTAGAGCCGGGACAGGAACCTACGAGCAGTACTTC. Protein product: CSARAGTGTYEQYF.

The chain couples TRBV2 to TRBJ2-7; 10 nucleotides align to TRBD2. J lost 0 bases, V lost 10 bases, and 18 bases had no gene match. The CDR3 loop spans 18 amino acids. Germline CDR1 is SNHLY and CDR2 is FYNNEI. In nucleotides, the CDR3 is TGTGCCACCACAGACCGGGACACAGCTAGCGGGAGCTCCTACGAGCAGTACTTC. This translates into CATTDRDTASGSSYEQYF.

This clonotype was found many times. The rearrangement joins TRBV7-9 to TRBJ2-5; tentatively, D is TRBD2 (6 bases). V gave up 4 bases and J gave up 5 bases, with 17 bases separating them. The CDR3 loop spans 15 amino acids. From germline, CDR1 is SEHNR and CDR2 FQNEAQ (reference sequence). This CDR3 reads CASSWGVEDGETQYF. Here the CDR3 DNA reads TGTGCCAGCAGCTGGGGGGTGGAAGATGGCGAGACCCAGTACTTC.

The J gene is TRBJ2-7, the V gene TRBV6-2 or TRBV6-3; TRBD2 matches 13 bases. The CDR3 sequence is 18 residues long. The germline gives CDR1 MNHEY, CDR2 SVGEGT. After removal of 6 bases from V and 0 bases from J, the junction contained 11 bases not matched to a gene. In DNA, the CDR3 is TGTGCCAGCAGCCCCGGGACTAGCGGGACCGGATACTCCTACGAGCAGTACTTC. As protein: CASSPGTSGTGYSYEQYF.

This chain links TRBV19 with TRBJ2-2; TRBD2 matches at 12 bases. Germline V lookup: CDR1 LNHDA, CDR2 SQIVND (reference sequence). Losses at the gene ends were 5 bases for V and 0 bases for J; bases not matched to a gene: 7. The CDR3 has 18 residues. Here the CDR3 reads CASSLLAGGVANTGELFF. The CDR3 DNA reads TGTGCCAGTAGTTTACTAGCGGGGGGCGTGGCGAACACCGGGGAGCTGTTTTTT. The whole variable domain, remainder taken from reference TRBV19 and TRBJ2-2, is DGGITQSPKYLFRKEGQNVTLSCEQNLNHDAMYWYRQDPGQGLRLIYYSQIVNDFQKGDIAEGYSVSREKKESFPLTVTSAQKNPTAFYLCASSLLAGGVANTGELFFGEGSRLTVL.

The chain employs TRBV12-3 or TRBV12-4 and TRBJ1-1; D gene ambiguous. This CDR3 is built from 11 residues. Between the trimmed V and J ends, which lost 3 bases and 11 bases, there was a span of 10 bases. CDR3 region: CASSFRLRAFF. Here the CDR3 DNA reads TGTGCCAGCAGTTTTCGGCTTAGGGCTTTCTTT.

In its sample, this clonotype was seen many times. This chain links TRBV4-1 with TRBJ2-7; D is possibly TRBD1 (5 bases). V dropped 1 base and J dropped 3 bases, with 7 bases sitting between them. Germline assignment: CDR1 MGHRA and CDR2 YSYEKL. CDR3 length: 13 amino acids. CDR3 in amino acids: CASSQGGHYEQYF. Here the CDR3 DNA reads TGCGCCAGCAGCCAAGGAGGACACTACGAGCAGTACTTC.

The genes are TRBV6-4 and TRBJ1-5; TRBD1 might be the D (5 bases). V was clipped by 6 bases and J by 0 bases, with 12 bases between them. There are 15 residues in the CDR3. Germline lookup yields CDR1 MRHNA and CDR2 SNTAGT. CDR3 sequence: CASRNQGNSNQPQHF. In nucleotides, the CDR3 is TGTGCCAGCAGGAACCAGGGAAATAGCAATCAGCCCCAGCATTTT.

There are many counts of this clonotype. The rearrangement links TRBV6-5 to TRBJ1-1, with TRBD1 matching 7 bases. CDR3 length equals 15 residues. J gave up 7 bases and V 0 bases, and 8 bases lay outside the gene matches. Germline V gene sequence: CDR1 MNHEY, CDR2 SVGAGI. CDR3 bases: TGTGCCAGCAGTTACTCAGCAGGGGGAGTCCATGAAGCTTTCTTT. Encoded protein: CASSYSAGGVHEAFF.

This clonotype has only one observation. A much bigger clone sits one base away, suggesting this may be a read error. The V and J genes are TRBV19 and TRBJ1-1; D perhaps matches TRBD1 (5 bases). CDR1 and CDR2 (germline): LNHDA, SQIVND (reference sequence). This CDR3 is 14 amino acids long. CDR3 bases: TGTGCCAGTACCCGGGGGAGGCAGAACACTGAAGCTTGCTTT. It codes for CASTRGRQNTEACF.

This clonotype was detected ten times or more. The chain joins TRBV5-6 to TRBJ1-2, with TRBD1 matching over 7 bases. Germline trimming cut 4 bases from V and 4 bases from J; bases unmatched to any gene: 10. The germline V gene encodes CDR1 SGHDT and CDR2 YYEEEE. The length of the CDR3 is 15 residues. CDR3 in amino acids: CASSVGQTVFYGYTF. CDR3 in DNA: TGTGCCAGCAGCGTGGGACAGACAGTATTCTATGGCTACACCTTC.

The V call is TRBV20-1, the J call TRBJ2-7; D unclear. Germline loops: CDR1 DFQATT, CDR2 SNEGSKA (reference sequence). CDR3 length: 11 amino acids. Trimming removed 5 bases at V and 4 bases at J, with 9 bases between. DNA of the CDR3: TGCAGTGCTGGGTTCCGTTACGAGCAGTACTTC. Protein product: CSAGFRYEQYF.

This clonotype was detected ten times or more. CDR3 nucleotide sequence: TGCAGTGCTAGTCCTGGTCTGGACCTCTACTACGAGCAGTACTTC. Translated: CSASPGLDLYYEQYF. V gene TRBV20-1 combines with J gene TRBJ2-7; no reliable D call. V lost 3 bases and J lost 3, with 18 bases in between. The CDR3 is 15 amino acids. Germline values: CDR1 DFQATT, CDR2 SNEGSKA (reference sequence).

Many counts were recorded for this clonotype. V is TRBV20-1 and J is TRBJ1-5, with 9 bases fitting TRBD1. This CDR3 has 16 amino acids. CDR1 and CDR2 (germline): DFQATT, SNEGSKA (reference sequence). V gave up 6 bases and J gave up 8 bases; unmatched junction bases: 17. CDR3 protein: CSAVDRGYHTIEPQHF. CDR3 coding DNA: TGCAGTGCCGTCGACAGGGGGTATCATACCATAGAGCCCCAGCATTTT.

This clonotype occurred many times. The V call is TRBV6-4, the J call TRBJ1-5; unclear D gene. V lost 5 bases and J lost 2, with 19 bases in between. The germline gives CDR1 MRHNA, CDR2 SNTAGT. The CDR3 is made up of 17 amino acids. CDR3: CASSPGPSSCRNQPQHF. The CDR3 region has the DNA TGTGCCAGCAGTCCAGGACCATCCAGCTGCCGCAATCAGCCCCAGCATTTT.

This clonotype occurred a few times. A much larger clone lies a single base off, so this may be a read error. The genes are TRBV5-1 and TRBJ2-7; D is uncertain. The CDR3 runs to 14 residues. The V and J ends lost 0 bases and 6 bases respectively, with 13 bases between them. Germline CDR1 is SGHRS and CDR2 is YFSETQ. The CDR3 DNA is TGCGCCAGCAGCTTGGCCCATGGGCCGGGCGAGCAGTACTTC. Translating it yields CASSLAHGPGEQYF.

This clonotype appeared many times. The rearrangement joins TRBV7-2 to TRBJ1-1; D is uncertain. The CDR3 runs to 14 residues. Trimming shortened V by 2 bases and J by 1 base, and 8 bases separated the two germline ends. The V gene's germline CDR1 is SGHTA and CDR2 FQGNSA. The CDR3 DNA is TGTGCCAGCAGCTTATTCCCAGGGAACACTGAAGCTTTCTTT. It specifies CASSLFPGNTEAFF.

V usage is TRBV12-3 or TRBV12-4 and J usage is TRBJ1-5, with 10 bases identical to TRBD1. The CDR3 totals 14 residues. The V and J ends lost 6 bases and 4 bases, in that order; junction bases with no gene match: 3. CDR3 bases: TGTGCCAGCAGGGTGGGACAGGGGAATCAGCCCCAGCATTTT. Protein product: CASRVGQGNQPQHF.

The J gene is TRBJ1-1, the V gene TRBV9; no reliable D call. Per the germline V gene, CDR1 is SGDLS and CDR2 is YYNGEE. V dropped 0 bases and J dropped 1 base, with 7 bases sitting between them. This CDR3 has 14 residues. The DNA of the CDR3 is TGTGCCAGCAGCGTAGGGCCGGAGAACACTGAAGCTTTCTTT. Amino acid sequence: CASSVGPENTEAFF.

The chain combines TRBV6-5 with TRBJ1-1; D is ambiguous. The germline V and J ends were trimmed by 0 bases and 0 bases, with 11 bases remaining between them. The CDR3 is 16 residues long. Germline loops: CDR1 MNHEY, CDR2 SVGAGI. CDR3 nucleotides: TGTGCCAGCAGTTACTCAAAGGCAACCATGAACACTGAAGCTTTCTTT. Encoded protein: CASSYSKATMNTEAFF.

CDR3 loop: CATSRVGGGETQYF. Here the CDR3 DNA reads TGTGCCACCAGCAGAGTTGGGGGCGGGGAGACCCAGTACTTC. V and J are TRBV15 and TRBJ2-5, with D maybe TRBD1 (6 bases). The CDR3 loop spans 14 amino acids. The V gene lost 1 base and the J gene lost 5 bases, with 11 bases spanning the gap. Germline CDR1 is LNHNV and CDR2 is YYDKDF (reference sequence).